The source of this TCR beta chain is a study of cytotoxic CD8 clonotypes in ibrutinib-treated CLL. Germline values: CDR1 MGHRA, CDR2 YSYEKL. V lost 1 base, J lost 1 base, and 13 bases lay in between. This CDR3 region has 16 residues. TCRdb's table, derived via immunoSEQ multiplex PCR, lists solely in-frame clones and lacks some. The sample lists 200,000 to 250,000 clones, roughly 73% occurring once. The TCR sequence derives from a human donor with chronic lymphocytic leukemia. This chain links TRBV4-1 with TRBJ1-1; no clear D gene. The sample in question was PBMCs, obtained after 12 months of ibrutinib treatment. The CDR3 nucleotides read TGCGCCAGCAGCCAAGGTGATAAAGGGTGGAACACTGAAGCTTTCTTT. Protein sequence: CASSQGDKGWNTEAFF.